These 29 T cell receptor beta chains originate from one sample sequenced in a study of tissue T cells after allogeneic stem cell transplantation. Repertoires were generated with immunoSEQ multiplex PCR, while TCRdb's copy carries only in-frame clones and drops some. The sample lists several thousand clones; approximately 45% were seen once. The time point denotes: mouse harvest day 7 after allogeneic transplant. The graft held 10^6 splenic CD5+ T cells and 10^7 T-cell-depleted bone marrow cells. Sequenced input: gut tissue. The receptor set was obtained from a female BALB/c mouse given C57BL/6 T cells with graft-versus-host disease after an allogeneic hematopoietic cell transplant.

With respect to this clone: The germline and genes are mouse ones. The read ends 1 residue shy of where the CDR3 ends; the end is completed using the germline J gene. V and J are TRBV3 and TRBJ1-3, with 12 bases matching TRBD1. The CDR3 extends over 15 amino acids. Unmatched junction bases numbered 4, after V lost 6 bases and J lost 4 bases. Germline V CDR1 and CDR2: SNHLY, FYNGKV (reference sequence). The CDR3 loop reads CASRGDRGPGNTLYF. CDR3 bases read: TGTGCCAGCAGGGGGGACAGGGGGCCAGGAAATACGCTCTAT. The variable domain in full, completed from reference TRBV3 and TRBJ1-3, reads GPKVLQIPSHQIIDMGQMVTLNCDPVSNHLYFYWYKQILGQQMEFLVNFYNGKVMEKSKLFKDQFSVERPDGSYFTLKIQPTALEDSAVYFCASRGDRGPGNTLYFGEGSRLIVV.

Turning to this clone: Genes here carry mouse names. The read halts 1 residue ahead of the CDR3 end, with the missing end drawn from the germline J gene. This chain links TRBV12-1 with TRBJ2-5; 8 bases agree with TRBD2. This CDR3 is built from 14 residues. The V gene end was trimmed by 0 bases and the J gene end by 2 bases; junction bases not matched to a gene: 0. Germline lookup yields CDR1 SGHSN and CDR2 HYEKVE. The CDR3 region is CASSLWGGQDTQYF. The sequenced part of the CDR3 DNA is TGTGCCAGCTCTCTCTGGGGGGGCCAAGACACCCAGTAC.

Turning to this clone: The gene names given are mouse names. The sequenced part of the CDR3 DNA is TGTGCCAGCAGTCCGGGACAATCCAACGAAAGATTATTT. Protein: CASSPGQSNERLF. The whole CDR3 is CASSPGQSNERLFF. The chain uses TRBV26 and TRBJ1-4, with D maybe TRBD1 (6 bases). The read falls 1 residue short of the CDR3 end, and the missing part is taken from the germline J gene. Between the trimmed V and J ends, which lost 4 bases and 2 bases, there was a span of 8 bases. Germline CDR1 KGHPV, CDR2 FQNQEV (reference sequence). CDR3 length equals 14 residues.

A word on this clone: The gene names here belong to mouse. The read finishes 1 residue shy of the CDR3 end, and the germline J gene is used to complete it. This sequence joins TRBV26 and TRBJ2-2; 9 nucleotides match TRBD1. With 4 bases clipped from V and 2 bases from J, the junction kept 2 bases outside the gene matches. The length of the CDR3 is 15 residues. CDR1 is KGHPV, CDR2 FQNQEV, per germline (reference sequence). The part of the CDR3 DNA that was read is TGTGCCAGCAGTCGGGACAGGGCCAACACCGGGCAGCTCTAC. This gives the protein CASSRDRANTGQLY. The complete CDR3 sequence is CASSRDRANTGQLYF. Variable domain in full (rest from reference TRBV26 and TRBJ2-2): NSKVIQTPRYLVKGQGQKAKMRCIPEKGHPVVFWYQQNKNNEFKFLINFQNQEVLQQIDMTEKRFSAECPSNSPCSLEIQSSEAGDSALYLCASSRDRANTGQLYFGEGSKLTVL.

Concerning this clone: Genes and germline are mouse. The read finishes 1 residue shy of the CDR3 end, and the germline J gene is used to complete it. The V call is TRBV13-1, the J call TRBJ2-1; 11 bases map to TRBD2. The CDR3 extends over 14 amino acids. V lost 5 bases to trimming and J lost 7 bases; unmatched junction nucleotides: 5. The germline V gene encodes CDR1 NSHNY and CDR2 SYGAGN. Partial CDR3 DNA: TGTGCCAGCAGGGGGACTGGGGGAGGGGCTGAGCAGTTC. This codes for CASRGTGGGAEQF. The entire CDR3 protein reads CASRGTGGGAEQFF.

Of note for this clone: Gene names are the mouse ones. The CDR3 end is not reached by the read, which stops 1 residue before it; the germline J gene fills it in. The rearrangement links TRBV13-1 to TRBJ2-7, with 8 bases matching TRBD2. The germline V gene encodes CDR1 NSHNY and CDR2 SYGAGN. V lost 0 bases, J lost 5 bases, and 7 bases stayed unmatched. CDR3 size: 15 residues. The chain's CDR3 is CASSDAWGGVHEQYF. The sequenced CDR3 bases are TGTGCCAGCAGTGATGCATGGGGGGGGGTCCATGAACAGTAC.

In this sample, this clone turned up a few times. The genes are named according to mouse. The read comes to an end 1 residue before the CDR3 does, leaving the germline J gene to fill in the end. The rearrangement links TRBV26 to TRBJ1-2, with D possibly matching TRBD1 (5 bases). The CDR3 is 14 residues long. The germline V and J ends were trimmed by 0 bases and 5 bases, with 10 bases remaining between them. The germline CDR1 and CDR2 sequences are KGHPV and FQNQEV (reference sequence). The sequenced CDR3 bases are TGTGCCAGCAGTCTGTCAAGGGGAGGGTCCGACTACACC. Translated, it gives CASSLSRGGSDYT. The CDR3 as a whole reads CASSLSRGGSDYTF. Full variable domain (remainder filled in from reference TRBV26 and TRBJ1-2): NSKVIQTPRYLVKGQGQKAKMRCIPEKGHPVVFWYQQNKNNEFKFLINFQNQEVLQQIDMTEKRFSAECPSNSPCSLEIQSSEAGDSALYLCASSLSRGGSDYTFGSGTRLLVI.

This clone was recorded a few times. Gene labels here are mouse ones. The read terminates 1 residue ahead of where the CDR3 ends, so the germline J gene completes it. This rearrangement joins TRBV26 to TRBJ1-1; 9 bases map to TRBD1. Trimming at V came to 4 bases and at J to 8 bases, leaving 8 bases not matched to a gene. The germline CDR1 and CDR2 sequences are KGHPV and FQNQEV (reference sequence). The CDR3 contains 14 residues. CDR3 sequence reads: CASSHRDRAPEVFF. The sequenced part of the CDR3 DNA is TGTGCCAGCAGTCACCGGGACAGGGCCCCCGAAGTCTTC.

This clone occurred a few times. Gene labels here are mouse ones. The CDR3 loop reads CASSRQGEEQYF. The CDR3 bases that were read are TGTGCCAGCAGCAGACAGGGGGAGGAACAGTAC. This chain links TRBV3 with TRBJ2-7; TRBD1 matches at 9 bases. The read terminates 1 residue before the CDR3 end, so the remaining end is supplied by the germline J gene. The CDR3 contains 12 residues. J gave up 7 bases and V 5 bases, and 3 bases lay outside the gene matches. Germline lookup yields CDR1 SNHLY and CDR2 FYNGKV (reference sequence).

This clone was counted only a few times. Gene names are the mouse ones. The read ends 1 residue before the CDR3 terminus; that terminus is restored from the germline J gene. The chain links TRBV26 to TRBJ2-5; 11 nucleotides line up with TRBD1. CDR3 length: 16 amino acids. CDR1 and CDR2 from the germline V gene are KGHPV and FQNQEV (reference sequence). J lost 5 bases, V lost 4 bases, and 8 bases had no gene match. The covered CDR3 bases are TGTGCCAGCAGTCCGGGGACAGGGGGATCGGGAGACACCCAGTAC. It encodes CASSPGTGGSGDTQY. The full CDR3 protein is CASSPGTGGSGDTQYF.

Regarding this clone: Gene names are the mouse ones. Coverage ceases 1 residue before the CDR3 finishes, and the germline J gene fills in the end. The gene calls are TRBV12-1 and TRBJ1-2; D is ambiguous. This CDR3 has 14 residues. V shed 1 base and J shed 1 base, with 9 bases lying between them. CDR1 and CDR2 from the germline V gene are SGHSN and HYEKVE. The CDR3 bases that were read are TGTGCCAGCTCTCTTTGGTCAGAAAACTCCGACTACACC. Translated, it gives CASSLWSENSDYT. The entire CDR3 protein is CASSLWSENSDYTF.

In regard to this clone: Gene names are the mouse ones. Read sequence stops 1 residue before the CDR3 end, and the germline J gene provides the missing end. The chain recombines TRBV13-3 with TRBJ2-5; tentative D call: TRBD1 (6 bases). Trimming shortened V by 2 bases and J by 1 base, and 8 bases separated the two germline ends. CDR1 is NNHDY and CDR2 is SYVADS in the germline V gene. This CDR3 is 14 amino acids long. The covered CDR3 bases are TGTGCCAGCAGTGAAGGGGGTCACCAAGACACCCAGTAC. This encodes CASSEGGHQDTQY. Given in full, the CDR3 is CASSEGGHQDTQYF.

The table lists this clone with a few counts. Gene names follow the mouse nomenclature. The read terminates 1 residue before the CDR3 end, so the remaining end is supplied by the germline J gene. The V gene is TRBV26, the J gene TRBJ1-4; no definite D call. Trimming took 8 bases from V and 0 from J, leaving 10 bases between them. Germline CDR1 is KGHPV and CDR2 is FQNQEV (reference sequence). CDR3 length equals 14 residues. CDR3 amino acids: CASSTNLSNERLFF. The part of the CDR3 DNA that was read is TGTGCCAGCTCGACAAACCTTTCCAACGAAAGATTATTT. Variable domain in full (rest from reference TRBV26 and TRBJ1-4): NSKVIQTPRYLVKGQGQKAKMRCIPEKGHPVVFWYQQNKNNEFKFLINFQNQEVLQQIDMTEKRFSAECPSNSPCSLEIQSSEAGDSALYLCASSTNLSNERLFFGHGTKLSVL.

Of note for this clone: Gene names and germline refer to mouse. CDR3 bases read: TGTGCCAGCAGTTCCGGGACAGGTTCCTATGAACAGTAC. It specifies CASSSGTGSYEQY. The complete CDR3 sequence is CASSSGTGSYEQYF. J is TRBJ2-7 and V is TRBV15; 8 bases are a match to TRBD1. The read is 1 residue too short to cover the CDR3 end, so that end is filled in from the germline J gene. The CDR3 is 14 amino acids. Germline-derived CDR1 and CDR2 are SGHND and FRSKSL. The V and J ends lost 4 bases and 1 base, in that order; junction bases with no gene match: 3.

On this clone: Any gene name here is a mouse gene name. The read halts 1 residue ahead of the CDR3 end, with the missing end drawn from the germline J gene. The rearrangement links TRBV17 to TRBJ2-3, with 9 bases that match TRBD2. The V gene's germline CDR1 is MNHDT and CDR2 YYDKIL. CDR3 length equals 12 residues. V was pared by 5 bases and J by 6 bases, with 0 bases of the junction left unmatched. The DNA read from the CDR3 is TGTGCTAGCAGTGGACTGGGGGAAACGCTGTAT. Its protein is CASSGLGETLY. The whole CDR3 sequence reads CASSGLGETLYF.

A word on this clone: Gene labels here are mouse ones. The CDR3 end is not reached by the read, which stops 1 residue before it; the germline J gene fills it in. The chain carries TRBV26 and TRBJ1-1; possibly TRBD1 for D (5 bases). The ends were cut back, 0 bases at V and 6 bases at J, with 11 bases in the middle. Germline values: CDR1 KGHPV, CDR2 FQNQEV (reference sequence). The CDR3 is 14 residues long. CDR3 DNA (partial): TGTGCCAGCAGTCTGTCGATGAGGGGCCCAGAAGTCTTC. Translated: CASSLSMRGPEVF. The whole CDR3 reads CASSLSMRGPEVFF. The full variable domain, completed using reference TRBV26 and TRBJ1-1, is NSKVIQTPRYLVKGQGQKAKMRCIPEKGHPVVFWYQQNKNNEFKFLINFQNQEVLQQIDMTEKRFSAECPSNSPCSLEIQSSEAGDSALYLCASSLSMRGPEVFFGKGTRLTVV.

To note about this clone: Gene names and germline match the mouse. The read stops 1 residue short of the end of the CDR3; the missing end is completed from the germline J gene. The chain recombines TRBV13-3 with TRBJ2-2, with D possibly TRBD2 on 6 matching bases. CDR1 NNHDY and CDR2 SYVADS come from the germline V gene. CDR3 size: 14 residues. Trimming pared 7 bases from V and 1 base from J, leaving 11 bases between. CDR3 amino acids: CASEWGLNTGQLYF. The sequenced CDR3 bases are TGTGCCAGCGAATGGGGGTTAAACACCGGGCAGCTCTAC.

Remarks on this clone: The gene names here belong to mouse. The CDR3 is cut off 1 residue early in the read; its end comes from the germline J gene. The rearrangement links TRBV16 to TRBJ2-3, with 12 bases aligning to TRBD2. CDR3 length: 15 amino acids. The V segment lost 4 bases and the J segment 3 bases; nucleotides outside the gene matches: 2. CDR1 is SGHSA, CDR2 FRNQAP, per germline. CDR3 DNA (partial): TGTGCAAGCAGCTGGACTGGGGGGGGAGCAGAAACGCTGTAT. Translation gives CASSWTGGGAETLY. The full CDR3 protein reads CASSWTGGGAETLYF.

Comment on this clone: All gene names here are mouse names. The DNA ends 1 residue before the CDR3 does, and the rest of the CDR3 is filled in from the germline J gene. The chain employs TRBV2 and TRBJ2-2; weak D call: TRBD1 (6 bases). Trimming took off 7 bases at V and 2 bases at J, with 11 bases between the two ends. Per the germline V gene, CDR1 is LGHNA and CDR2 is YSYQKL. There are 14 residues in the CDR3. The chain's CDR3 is CASNPDSNTGQLYF. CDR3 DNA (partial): TGTGCCAGCAACCCGGACAGTAACACCGGGCAGCTCTAC.

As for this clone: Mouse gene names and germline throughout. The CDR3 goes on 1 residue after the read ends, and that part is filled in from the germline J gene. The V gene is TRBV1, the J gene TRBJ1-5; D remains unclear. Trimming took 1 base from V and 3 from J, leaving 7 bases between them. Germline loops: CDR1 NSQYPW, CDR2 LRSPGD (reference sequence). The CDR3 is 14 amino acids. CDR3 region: CTCSAGAGNQAPLF. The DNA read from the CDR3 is TGCACCTGCAGTGCAGGGGCGGGCAACCAGGCTCCGCTT.

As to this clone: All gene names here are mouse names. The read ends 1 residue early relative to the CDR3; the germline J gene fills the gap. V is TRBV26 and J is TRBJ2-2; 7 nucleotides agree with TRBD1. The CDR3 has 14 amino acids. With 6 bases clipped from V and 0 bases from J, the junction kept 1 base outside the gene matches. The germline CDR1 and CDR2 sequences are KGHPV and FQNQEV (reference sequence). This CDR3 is CASRGTANTGQLYF. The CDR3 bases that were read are TGTGCCAGCAGGGGGACAGCAAACACCGGGCAGCTCTAC.

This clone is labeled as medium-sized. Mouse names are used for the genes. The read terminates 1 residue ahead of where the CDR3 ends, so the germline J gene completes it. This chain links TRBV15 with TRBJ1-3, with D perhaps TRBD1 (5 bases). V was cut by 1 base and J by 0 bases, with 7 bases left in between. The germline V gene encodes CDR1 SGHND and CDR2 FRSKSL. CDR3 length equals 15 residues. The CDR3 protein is CASSLGGFSGNTLYF. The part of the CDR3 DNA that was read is TGTGCCAGCAGTTTAGGGGGGTTTTCTGGAAATACGCTCTAT.

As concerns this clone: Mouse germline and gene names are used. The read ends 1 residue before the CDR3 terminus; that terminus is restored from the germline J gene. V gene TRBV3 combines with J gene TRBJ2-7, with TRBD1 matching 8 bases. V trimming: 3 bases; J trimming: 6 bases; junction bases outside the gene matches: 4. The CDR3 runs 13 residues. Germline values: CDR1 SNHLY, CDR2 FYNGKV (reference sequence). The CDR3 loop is CASSLRQGFEQYF. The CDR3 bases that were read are TGTGCCAGCAGCTTGAGACAGGGGTTTGAACAGTAC.

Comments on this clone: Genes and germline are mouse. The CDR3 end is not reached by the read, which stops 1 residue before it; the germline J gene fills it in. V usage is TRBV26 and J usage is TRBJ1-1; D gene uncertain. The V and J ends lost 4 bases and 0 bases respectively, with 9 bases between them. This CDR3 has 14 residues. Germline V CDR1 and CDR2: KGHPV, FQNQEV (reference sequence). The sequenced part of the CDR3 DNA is TGTGCCAGCAGTCCCATCCTCGCAAACACAGAAGTCTTC. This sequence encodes CASSPILANTEVF. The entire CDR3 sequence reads CASSPILANTEVFF.

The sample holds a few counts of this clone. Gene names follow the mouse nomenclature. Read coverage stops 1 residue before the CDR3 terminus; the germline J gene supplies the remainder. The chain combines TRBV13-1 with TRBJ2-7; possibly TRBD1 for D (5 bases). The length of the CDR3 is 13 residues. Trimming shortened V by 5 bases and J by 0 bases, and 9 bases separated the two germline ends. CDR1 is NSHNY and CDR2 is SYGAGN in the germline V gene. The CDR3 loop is CASRDSISYEQYF. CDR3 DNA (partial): TGTGCCAGCAGAGACAGCATCTCCTATGAACAGTAC.

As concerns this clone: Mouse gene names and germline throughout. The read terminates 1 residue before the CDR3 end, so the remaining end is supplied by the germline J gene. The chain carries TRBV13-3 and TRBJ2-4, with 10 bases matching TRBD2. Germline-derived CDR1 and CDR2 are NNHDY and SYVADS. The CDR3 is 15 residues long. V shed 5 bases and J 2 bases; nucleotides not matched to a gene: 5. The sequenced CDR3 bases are TGTGCCAGCAGCCCGGGACTGGGGATTCAAAACACCTTGTAC. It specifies CASSPGLGIQNTLY. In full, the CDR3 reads CASSPGLGIQNTLYF.

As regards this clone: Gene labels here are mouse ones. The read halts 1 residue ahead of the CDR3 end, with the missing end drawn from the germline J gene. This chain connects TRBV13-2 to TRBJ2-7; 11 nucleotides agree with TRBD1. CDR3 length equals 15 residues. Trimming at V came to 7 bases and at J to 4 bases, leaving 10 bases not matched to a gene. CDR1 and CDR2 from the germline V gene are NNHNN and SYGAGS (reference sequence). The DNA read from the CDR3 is TGTGCCAGCTCTCTCGAGGGACAGGGGGGTTATGAACAGTAC. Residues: CASSLEGQGGYEQY. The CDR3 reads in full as CASSLEGQGGYEQYF.

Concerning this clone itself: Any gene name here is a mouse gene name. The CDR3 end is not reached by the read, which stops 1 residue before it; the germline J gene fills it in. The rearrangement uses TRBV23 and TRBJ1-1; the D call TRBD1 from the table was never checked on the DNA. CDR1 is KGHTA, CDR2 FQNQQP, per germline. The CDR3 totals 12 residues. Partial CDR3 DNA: TGCTCCAGCAGGACAGGGAACACAGAAGTCTTC. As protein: CSSRTGNTEVF. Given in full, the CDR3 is CSSRTGNTEVFF.

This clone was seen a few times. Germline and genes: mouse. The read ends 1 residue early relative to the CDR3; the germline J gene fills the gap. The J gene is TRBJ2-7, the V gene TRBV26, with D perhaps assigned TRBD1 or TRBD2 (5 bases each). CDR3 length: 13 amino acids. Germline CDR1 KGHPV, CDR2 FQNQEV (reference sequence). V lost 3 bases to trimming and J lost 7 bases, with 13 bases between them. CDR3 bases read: TGTGCCAGCAGTCTAGGCGGGGGAGGAGAACAGTAC. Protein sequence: CASSLGGGGEQY. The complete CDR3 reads CASSLGGGGEQYF.